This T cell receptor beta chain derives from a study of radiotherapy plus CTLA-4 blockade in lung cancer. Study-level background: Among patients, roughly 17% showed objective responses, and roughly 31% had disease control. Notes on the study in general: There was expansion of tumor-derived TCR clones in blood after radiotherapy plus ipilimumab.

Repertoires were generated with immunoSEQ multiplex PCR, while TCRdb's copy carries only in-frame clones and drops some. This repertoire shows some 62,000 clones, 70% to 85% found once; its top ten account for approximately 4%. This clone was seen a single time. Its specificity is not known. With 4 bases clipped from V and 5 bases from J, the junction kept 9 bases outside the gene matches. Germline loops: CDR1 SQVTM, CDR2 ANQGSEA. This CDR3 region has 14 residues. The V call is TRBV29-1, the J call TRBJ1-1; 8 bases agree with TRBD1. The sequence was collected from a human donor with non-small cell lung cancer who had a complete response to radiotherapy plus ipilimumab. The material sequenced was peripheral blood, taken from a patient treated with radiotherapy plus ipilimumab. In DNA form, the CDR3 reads TGCAGCGTTGTAGACGACAGGGGTTATACTGAAGCTTTCTTT. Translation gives CSVVDDRGYTEAFF.